The 10 T cell receptor beta chains in this list originate from one sample, sequenced in a study of cytomegalovirus exposure and HLA in healthy donors. Both 60 Vbeta primers and 13 Jbeta primers went into the PCR. Repertoires were generated with immunoSEQ multiplex PCR, while TCRdb's copy carries only in-frame clones and drops some. The sample carries 110,000 to 150,000 clones, more than 60% recorded once. Sample: PBMCs. Receptors were obtained from a man in his forties in good health and CMV-seronegative.

Details on this clone: Other nucleotide sequences from this sample produce the same CDR3. The chain carries TRBV4-2 and TRBJ1-5, with D possibly being TRBD1 (5 bases). CDR3 size: 15 residues. Germline CDR1 LGHNA, CDR2 YNFKEQ. Trimming cost V 0 bases and J 0 bases, with 6 bases left between them. DNA of the CDR3: TGTGCCAGCAGCCAAGAAGGGGTTAGCAATCAGCCCCAGCATTTT. Translated, it gives CASSQEGVSNQPQHF.

In regard to this clone: The CDR3 does not close with the conserved phenylalanine or tryptophan, likely indicating a read error. The chain carries TRBV27 and TRBJ1-1, with D uncertain. The CDR3 spans 13 residues. Trimming stripped 6 bases from V and 1 base from J, with 9 bases between. Germline CDR1 and CDR2: MNHEY and SMNVEV (reference sequence). This CDR3 reads CASSPAGNTEAFS. The CDR3 DNA reads as TGTGCCAGCAGCCCTGCGGGGAACACTGAAGCTTTCTCT.

In DNA, the CDR3 is TGTGCCAGCAGCGGGGACAGGGCCTCCTACAATGAGCAGTTCTTC. Translation gives CASSGDRASYNEQFF. The rearrangement links TRBV5-5 to TRBJ2-1; 9 bases match TRBD1. CDR1 is SGHKS, CDR2 YYEKEE, per germline (reference sequence). V shed 4 bases, J shed 0 bases, and the junction held 2 bases outside the gene matches. The CDR3 contains 15 residues.

This chain links TRBV5-4 with TRBJ2-2; D possibly corresponds to TRBD2 (6 bases). Germline CDR1 and CDR2: SGHNT and YYREEE (reference sequence). V lost 2 bases, J lost 6 bases, and 11 bases lay in between. The CDR3 is 14 amino acids. The DNA of the CDR3 is TGTGCCAGCAGCTTAGGAGGGGAGGCCGGGGAGCTGTTTTTT. It specifies CASSLGGEAGELFF.

On this clone: An end of the junction differs from the germline gene, which may be a read error. The chain carries TRBV7-8 and TRBJ1-5; tentatively, D is TRBD1 (6 bases). Germline V lookup: CDR1 SGHVS, CDR2 FQNEAQ. This CDR3 contains 13 residues. The CDR3 sequence is CAGSSQGNQPQHF. The DNA of the CDR3 is TGTGCCGGCAGCTCGCAGGGGAATCAGCCCCAGCATTTT.

The genes are TRBV11-3 and TRBJ2-2, with TRBD1 matching 7 bases. Germline CDR1 and CDR2: SGHNT and YENEEA. This CDR3 is built from 17 residues. The V gene end was trimmed by 5 bases and the J gene end by 3 bases; junction bases not matched to a gene: 12. The CDR3 protein is CASSHGPDRADTGELFF. In DNA, the CDR3 is TGTGCCAGCAGCCACGGCCCCGACAGGGCAGACACCGGGGAGCTGTTTTTT. Looking up the rest from reference TRBV11-3 and TRBJ2-2 gives the full variable domain: EAGVVQSPRYKIIEKKQPVAFWCNPISGHNTLYWYLQNLGQGPELLIRYENEEAVDDSQLPKDRFSAERLKGVDSTLKIQPAELGDSAVYLCASSHGPDRADTGELFFGEGSRLTVL.

This chain joins TRBV6-5 and TRBJ1-1; 7 nucleotides align to TRBD1. Trimming removed 5 bases from V and 2 bases from J; junction bases left unmatched: 8. In germline, CDR1 is MNHEY, CDR2 SVGAGI. The CDR3 covers 15 residues. The CDR3 reads CASSGPGGINTEAFF. As DNA, the CDR3 is TGTGCCAGCAGTGGTCCAGGGGGTATTAACACTGAAGCTTTCTTT.

This sequence joins TRBV7-9 and TRBJ2-5, with 8 bases matching TRBD2. Trimming took 5 bases from V and 0 from J; bases not matched to a gene: 11. CDR3 length: 17 residues. CDR1 is SEHNR and CDR2 is FQNEAQ in the germline V gene (reference sequence). This CDR3 is CASSHSVAGTYQETQYF. CDR3 DNA: TGTGCCAGCAGCCATTCGGTAGCGGGGACGTACCAAGAGACCCAGTACTTC.

The V call is TRBV13, the J call TRBJ2-7; 13 bases are shared with TRBD2. The germline gives CDR1 PRHDT, CDR2 FYEKMQ (reference sequence). After removal of 5 bases from V and 5 bases from J, the junction contained 9 bases not matched to a gene. The CDR3 sequence is 16 residues long. CDR3 region: CASSQLAGGIIHEQYF. The CDR3 bases are TGTGCCAGCAGCCAACTAGCGGGGGGGATTATCCACGAGCAGTACTTC.

The chain recombines TRBV7-8 with TRBJ1-2; no clear D. V was shortened by 1 base and J by 5 bases, with 11 bases between the two germline ends. Germline V gives CDR1 SGHVS, CDR2 FQNEAQ. The CDR3 is 14 residues long. The CDR3 nucleotides are TGTGCCAGCAGCTTAGGGCGGCAGATTTATGGCTACACCTTC. The encoded protein is CASSLGRQIYGYTF.